This TCR beta chain was retrieved from a study of CD8 T cells in Susac syndrome. On the study more broadly: Among the Susac syndrome patients who underwent sequencing, roughly six had clinically active disease, while eight of them were in remission. Regarding the study as a whole: Detection of Susac-specific public clones gave 15 to 20 in total CD8+ repertoires and about 5 in CD8+ TEMRA repertoires.

Note on this clonotype: Antigen: not known.

Random hexamers were used to reverse transcribe the RNA input (roughly 0.5 to 1 ug). By means of immunoSEQ multiplex PCR, TCR beta CDR3 spanning 54 Vbeta and 13 Jbeta underwent amplification. TCRdb fed the immunoSEQ multiplex PCR reads into MiXCR, producing one record per CDR3 protein. The sample holds around 95,000 distinct CDR3 sequences, about 95% seen once. Bulk CD8+ and CD4+ cells came from magnetic negative isolation; CD8+ TEMRA by FACS. V was shortened by 4 bases and J by 6 bases, with 6 bases between the two germline ends. CDR3 length: 11 amino acids. Germline CDR1 and CDR2: MGHDK and SYGVNS. The clonotype comes from a human donor with Susac syndrome. The V and J genes are TRBV25-1 and TRBJ1-2; D may be TRBD1 (5 bases). The sample comprised CD8+ T cells from PBMCs. CDR3 protein: CASSVGHGYTF. The CDR3 coding sequence is TGTGCCAGCAGTGTGGGACATGGCTACACCTTC.